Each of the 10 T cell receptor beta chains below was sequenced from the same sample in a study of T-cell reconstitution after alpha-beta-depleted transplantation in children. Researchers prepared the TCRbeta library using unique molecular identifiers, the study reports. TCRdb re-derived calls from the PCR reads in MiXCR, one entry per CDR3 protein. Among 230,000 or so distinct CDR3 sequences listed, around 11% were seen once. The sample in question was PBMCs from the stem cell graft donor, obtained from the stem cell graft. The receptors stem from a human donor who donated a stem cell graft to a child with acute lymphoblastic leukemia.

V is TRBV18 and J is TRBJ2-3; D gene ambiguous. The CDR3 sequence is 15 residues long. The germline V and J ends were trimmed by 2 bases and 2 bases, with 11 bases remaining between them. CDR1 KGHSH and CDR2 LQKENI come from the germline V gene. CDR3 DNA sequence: TGTGCCAGCTCACCAGAGTGGGCGCACACAGATACGCAGTATTTT. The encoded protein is CASSPEWAHTDTQYF. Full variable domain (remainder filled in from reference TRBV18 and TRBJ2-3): NAGVMQNPRHLVRRRGQEARLRCSPMKGHSHVYWYRQLPEEGLKFMVYLQKENIIDESGMPKERFSAEFPKEGPSILRIQQVVRGDSAAYFCASSPEWAHTDTQYFGPGTRLTVL.

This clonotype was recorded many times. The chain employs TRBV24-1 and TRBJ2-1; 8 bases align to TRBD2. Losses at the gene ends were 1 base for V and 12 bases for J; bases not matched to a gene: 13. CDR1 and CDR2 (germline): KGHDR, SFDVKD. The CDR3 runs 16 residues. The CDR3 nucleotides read TGTGCCACCAGTGATTTTTCGGGGGGGCTCCTTTTAGGGCAGTTCTTC. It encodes CATSDFSGGLLLGQFF.

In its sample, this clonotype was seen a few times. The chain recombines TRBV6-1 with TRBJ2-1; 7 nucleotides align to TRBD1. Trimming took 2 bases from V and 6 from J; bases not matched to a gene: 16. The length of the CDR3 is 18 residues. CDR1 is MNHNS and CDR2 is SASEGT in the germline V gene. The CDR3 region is CASSETSGVRGGRNEQFF. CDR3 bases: TGTGCCAGCAGTGAAACGTCAGGGGTTCGAGGGGGCCGCAATGAGCAGTTCTTC.

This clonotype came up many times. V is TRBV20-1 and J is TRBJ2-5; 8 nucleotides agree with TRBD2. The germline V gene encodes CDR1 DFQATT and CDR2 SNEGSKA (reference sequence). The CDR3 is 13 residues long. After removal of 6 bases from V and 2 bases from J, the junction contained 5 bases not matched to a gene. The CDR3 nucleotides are TGCAGTGCATTCGGGGGGGCGCAAGAGACCCAGTACTTC. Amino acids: CSAFGGAQETQYF.

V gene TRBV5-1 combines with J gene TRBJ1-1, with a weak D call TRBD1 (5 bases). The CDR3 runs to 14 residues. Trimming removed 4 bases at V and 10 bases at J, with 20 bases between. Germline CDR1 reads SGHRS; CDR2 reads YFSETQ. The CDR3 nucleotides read TGCGCCAGCAGCCCCGGGACTCCCCGAACCCCAGCTTTCTTT. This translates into CASSPGTPRTPAFF.

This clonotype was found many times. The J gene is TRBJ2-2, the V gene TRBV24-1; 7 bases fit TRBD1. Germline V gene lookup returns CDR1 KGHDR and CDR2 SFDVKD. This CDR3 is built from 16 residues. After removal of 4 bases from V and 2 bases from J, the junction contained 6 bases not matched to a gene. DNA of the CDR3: TGTGCCACCAGTGAGAGCCGGGACAGTAACACCGGGGAGCTGTTTTTT. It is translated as CATSESRDSNTGELFF.

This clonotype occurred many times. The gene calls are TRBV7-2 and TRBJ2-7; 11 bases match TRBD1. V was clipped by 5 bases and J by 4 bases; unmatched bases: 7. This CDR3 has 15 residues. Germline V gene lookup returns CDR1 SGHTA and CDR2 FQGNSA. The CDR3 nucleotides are TGTGCCAGCAGCCCGTGGACAGGGGGCGCATACGAGCAGTACTTC. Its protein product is CASSPWTGGAYEQYF. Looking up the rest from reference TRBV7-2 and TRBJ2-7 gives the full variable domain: GAGVSQSPSNKVTEKGKDVELRCDPISGHTALYWYRQSLGQGLEFLIYFQGNSAPDKSGLPSDRFSAERTGGSVSTLTIQRTQQEDSAVYLCASSPWTGGAYEQYFGPGTRLTVT.

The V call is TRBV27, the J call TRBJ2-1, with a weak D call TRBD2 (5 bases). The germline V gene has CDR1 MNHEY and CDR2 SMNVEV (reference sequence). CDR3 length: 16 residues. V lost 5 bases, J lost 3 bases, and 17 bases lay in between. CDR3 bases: TGTGCCAGCAGTCCCTTACGACTACAATACTACAATGAGCAGTTCTTC. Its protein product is CASSPLRLQYYNEQFF.

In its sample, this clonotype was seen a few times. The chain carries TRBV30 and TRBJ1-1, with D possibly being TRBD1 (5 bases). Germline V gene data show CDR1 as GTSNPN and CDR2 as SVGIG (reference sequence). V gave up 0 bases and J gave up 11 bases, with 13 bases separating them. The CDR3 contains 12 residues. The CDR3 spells CAWSVGGRQAFF. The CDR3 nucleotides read TGTGCCTGGAGTGTCGGGGGACGTCAGGCTTTCTTT.

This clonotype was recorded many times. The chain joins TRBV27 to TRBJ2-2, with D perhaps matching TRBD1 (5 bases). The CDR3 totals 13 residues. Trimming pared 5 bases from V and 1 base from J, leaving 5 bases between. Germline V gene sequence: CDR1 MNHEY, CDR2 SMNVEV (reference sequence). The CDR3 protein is CASSQGNTGELFF. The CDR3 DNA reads TGTGCCAGCAGTCAGGGGAACACCGGGGAGCTGTTTTTT.